The TCR beta chain under discussion was sequenced for a study of T cells in localized non-small cell lung cancer. Overall study findings and caveats: Sequence data derive from only one tumor region, so heterogeneity remains possible. Uninvolved nearby lung showed the greatest T cell clonality, exceeding that found in tumor. Blood T cell density predicted longer survival; adjacent-lung clonality, shorter. A median roughly 50 of the top 100 tumor clones appeared in adjacent lung.

This CDR3 has 16 amino acids. From germline, CDR1 is SGHRS and CDR2 YFSETQ. V lost 0 bases, J lost 3 bases, and 14 bases lay in between. Remarks on this clone: Its antigen is not identified.

TCRdb's copy holds only in-frame clones and misses some; the assay was immunoSEQ multiplex PCR. This table has around 2,000 clones, roughly 22% appearing once. The clonotype originates from a male donor aged 60 or over with stage II lung adenocarcinoma. The specimen was lung tumor tissue, collected before any cancer treatment. V usage is TRBV5-1 and J usage is TRBJ2-3, with D maybe TRBD1 (6 bases). DNA of the CDR3: TGCGCCAGCAGCTTGGGGGCAGGGGTACTGACAGATACGCAGTATTTT. This sequence encodes CASSLGAGVLTDTQYF.